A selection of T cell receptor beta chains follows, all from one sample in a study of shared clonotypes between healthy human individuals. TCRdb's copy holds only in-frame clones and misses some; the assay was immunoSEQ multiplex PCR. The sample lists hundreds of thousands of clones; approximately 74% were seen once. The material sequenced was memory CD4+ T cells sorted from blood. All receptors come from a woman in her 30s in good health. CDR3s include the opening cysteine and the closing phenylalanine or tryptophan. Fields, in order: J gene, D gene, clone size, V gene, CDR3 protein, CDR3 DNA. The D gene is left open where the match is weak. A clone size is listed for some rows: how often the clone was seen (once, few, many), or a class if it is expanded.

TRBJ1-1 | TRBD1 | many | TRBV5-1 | CASSQGGEGTEAFF | TGCGCCAGCAGCCAAGGGGGCGAGGGCACTGAAGCTTTCTTT
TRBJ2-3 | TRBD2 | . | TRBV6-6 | CASFNGLAGSRDTQYF | TGTGCCAGCTTTAACGGGCTAGCGGGATCCAGGGATACGCAGTATTTT
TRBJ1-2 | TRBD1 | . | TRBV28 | CASMVRDSYGYTF | TGTGCCAGCATGGTACGGGACAGCTATGGCTACACCTTC
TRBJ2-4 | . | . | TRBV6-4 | CAKENIQYF | TGTGCCAAGGAAAACATTCAGTACTTC
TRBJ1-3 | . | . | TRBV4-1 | CASSQDGGTGNTIYF | TGCGCCAGCAGCCAAGATGGAGGGACTGGAAACACCATATATTTT
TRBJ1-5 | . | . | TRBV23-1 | CASPNGWVGSNQPQHF | TGCGCCAGCCCAAACGGATGGGTGGGCAGCAATCAGCCCCAGCATTTT
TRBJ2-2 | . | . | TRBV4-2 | CASSQAQGNTGELFF | TGTGCCAGCAGCCAAGCACAGGGGAACACCGGGGAGCTGTTTTTT
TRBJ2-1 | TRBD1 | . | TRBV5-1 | CASSKGQGPLSGEQFF | TGCGCCAGCAGCAAGGGACAGGGACCACTGTCGGGTGAGCAGTTCTTC
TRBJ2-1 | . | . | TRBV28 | CASRHRVDEQFF | TGTGCCAGCAGACACAGGGTCGATGAGCAGTTCTTC
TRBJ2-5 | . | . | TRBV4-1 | CASSQRVRGQETQYF | TGCGCCAGCAGCCAAAGGGTTCGGGGCCAAGAGACCCAGTACTTC
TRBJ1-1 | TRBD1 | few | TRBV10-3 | CAISESGTGGYTEAFF | TGTGCCATCAGTGAGTCGGGGACAGGGGGATACACTGAAGCTTTCTTT
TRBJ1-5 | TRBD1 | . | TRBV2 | CASTWQTGENQPQHF | TGTGCCAGCACCTGGCAGACAGGGGAAAACCAGCCCCAGCATTTT
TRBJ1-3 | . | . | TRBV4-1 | CASSLGRDSGNTIYF | TGCGCCAGCAGCCTCGGCAGGGACTCTGGAAACACCATATATTTT
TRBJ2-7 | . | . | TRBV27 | CASRGAPYEQYF | TGTGCCAGCAGAGGCGCACCCTACGAGCAGTACTTC
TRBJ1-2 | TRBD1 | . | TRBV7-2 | CASSSTGHGYTF | TGTGCCAGCAGCTCGACAGGGCATGGCTACACCTTC
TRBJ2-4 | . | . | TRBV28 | CASSLATLGAKNIQYF | TGTGCCAGCAGTTTAGCGACACTAGGAGCCAAAAACATTCAGTACTTC
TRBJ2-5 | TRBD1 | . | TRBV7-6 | CASSLGTQGRSETQYF | TGTGCCAGCAGCTTAGGCACACAGGGGCGGTCAGAGACCCAGTACTTC
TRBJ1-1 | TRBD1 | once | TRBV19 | CASRGQGASEAFF | TGTGCCAGTAGGGGACAGGGGGCCTCTGAAGCTTTCTTT
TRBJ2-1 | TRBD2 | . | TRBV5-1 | CASSLPSGVLNEQFF | TGCGCCAGCAGCTTGCCTAGCGGGGTTTTGAATGAGCAGTTCTTC
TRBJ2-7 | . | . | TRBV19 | CASSMGRGMYF | TGTGCCAGTAGTATGGGCCGAGGGATGTACTTC
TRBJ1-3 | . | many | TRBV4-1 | CASSQDGADGNTIYF | TGCGCCAGCAGCCAAGATGGGGCAGATGGAAACACCATATATTTT
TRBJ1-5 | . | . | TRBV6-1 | CASQRGDNSNQPQHF | TGTGCCAGTCAACGGGGGGATAATAGCAATCAGCCCCAGCATTTT
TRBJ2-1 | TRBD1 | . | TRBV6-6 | CASTTGTGYEQFF | TGTGCCAGCACAACCGGGACAGGGTATGAGCAGTTCTTC
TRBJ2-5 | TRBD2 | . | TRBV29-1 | CSVLTSGVQETQYF | TGCAGCGTCCTCACTAGCGGGGTCCAAGAGACCCAGTACTTC
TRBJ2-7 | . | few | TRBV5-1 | CASTPGVGGFYEQYF | TGCGCCAGCACCCCGGGCGTGGGGGGCTTTTACGAGCAGTACTTC
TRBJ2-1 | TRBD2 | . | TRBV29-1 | CSGGLINEQFF | TGCAGCGGGGGACTAATCAATGAGCAGTTCTTC
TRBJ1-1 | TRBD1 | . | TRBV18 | CASSLGQGSRTEAFF | TGTGCCAGCTCACTTGGACAGGGGTCGAGGACTGAAGCTTTCTTT
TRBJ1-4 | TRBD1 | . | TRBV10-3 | CAARDSEKLFF | TGTGCCGCCCGGGACAGCGAAAAACTGTTTTTT
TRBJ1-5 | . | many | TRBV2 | CASMRQDNQPQHF | TGTGCCAGCATGCGACAGGACAATCAGCCCCAGCATTTT
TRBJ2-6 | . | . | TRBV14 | CASSQEAVQRSSGANVLTF | TGTGCCAGCAGCCAAGAGGCAGTGCAGAGGAGCTCTGGGGCCAACGTCCTGACTTTC
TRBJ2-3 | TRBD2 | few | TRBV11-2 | CASSLARMTSGSTDTQYF | TGTGCCAGCAGCTTAGCCCGAATGACTAGCGGGAGTACAGATACGCAGTATTTT
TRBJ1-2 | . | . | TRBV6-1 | CASRAGDSNYGYTF | TGTGCCAGCAGGGCAGGAGATTCAAACTATGGCTACACCTTC
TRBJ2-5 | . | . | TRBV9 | CASSVATGRRGQETQYF | TGTGCCAGCAGCGTAGCTACCGGAAGGCGGGGCCAAGAGACCCAGTACTTC
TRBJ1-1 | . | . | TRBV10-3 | CAISESRGSYTEAFF | TGTGCCATCAGTGAGTCGCGAGGCAGCTACACTGAAGCTTTCTTT
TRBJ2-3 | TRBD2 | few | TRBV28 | CASSLAGVTDTQYF | TGTGCCAGCAGTTTAGCGGGAGTCACAGATACGCAGTATTTT
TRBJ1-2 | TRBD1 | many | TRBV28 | CASSRTGVYGYTF | TGTGCCAGCAGCCGGACAGGGGTCTATGGCTACACCTTC
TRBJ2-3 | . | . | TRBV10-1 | CASSETRIGTDTQYF | TGCGCCAGCAGCGAGACTAGGATTGGCACAGATACGCAGTATTTT
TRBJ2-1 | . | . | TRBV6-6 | CASSYSAGRYEQFF | TGTGCCAGCAGTTACTCGGCCGGACGTTATGAGCAGTTCTTC
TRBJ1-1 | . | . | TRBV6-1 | CASSSVAEAFF | TGTGCCAGCAGCAGTGTTGCTGAAGCTTTCTTT
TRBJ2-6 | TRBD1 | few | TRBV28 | CASSPGTAVSGANVLTF | TGTGCCAGCAGCCCCGGGACAGCCGTCTCTGGGGCCAACGTCCTGACTTTC
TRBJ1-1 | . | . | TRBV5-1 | CASSSAPDSNTEAFF | TGCGCCAGCAGCTCCGCCCCGGACAGCAACACTGAAGCTTTCTTT
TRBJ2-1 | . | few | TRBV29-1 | CSVHSGRYNEQFF | TGCAGCGTTCATTCAGGGAGATACAATGAGCAGTTCTTC
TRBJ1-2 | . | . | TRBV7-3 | CASSLGGVYGYTF | TGTGCCAGCAGCTTAGGAGGGGTCTATGGCTACACCTTC
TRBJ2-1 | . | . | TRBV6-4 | CASSRDLASNEQFF | TGTGCCAGCAGCCGAGACCTAGCGTCCAATGAGCAGTTCTTC
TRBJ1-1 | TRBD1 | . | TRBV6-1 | CASSAYQGANTEAFF | TGTGCCAGCAGTGCCTACCAGGGGGCGAACACTGAAGCTTTCTTT
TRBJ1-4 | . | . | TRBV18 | CASSPDQNEKLFF | TGTGCCAGCTCACCGGATCAGAATGAAAAACTGTTTTTT
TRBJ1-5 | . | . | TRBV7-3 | CASSLVRQWNQPQHF | TGTGCCAGCAGCTTAGTTAGACAGTGGAATCAGCCCCAGCATTTT
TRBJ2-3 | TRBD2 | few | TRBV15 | CATSRGSGNTDTQYF | TGTGCCACCAGCAGGGGCAGCGGGAACACAGATACGCAGTATTTT
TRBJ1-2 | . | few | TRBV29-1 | CSVALGANYGYTF | TGCAGCGTTGCGCTGGGGGCTAACTATGGCTACACCTTC
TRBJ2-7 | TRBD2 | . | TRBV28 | CASSFASGRVNEQYF | TGTGCCAGCAGTTTCGCCAGCGGGAGGGTAAACGAGCAGTACTTC
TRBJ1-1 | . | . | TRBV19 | CASSETGTVNTEAFF | TGTGCCAGTAGTGAAACCGGGACGGTGAACACTGAAGCTTTCTTT
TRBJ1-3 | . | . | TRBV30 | CAWSHKRNTIYF | TGTGCCTGGAGCCACAAGAGGAACACCATATATTTT
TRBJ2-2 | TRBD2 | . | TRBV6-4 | CASSPSSGNQNTGELFF | TGTGCCAGCAGTCCGAGTAGCGGGAACCAGAACACCGGGGAGCTGTTTTTT
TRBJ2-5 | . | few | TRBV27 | CASGKLARETQYF | TGTGCCAGCGGTAAATTGGCTAGAGAGACCCAGTACTTC
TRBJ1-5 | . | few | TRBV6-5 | CASSYSPRQPQHF | TGTGCCAGCAGTTACTCTCCGAGGCAGCCCCAGCATTTT
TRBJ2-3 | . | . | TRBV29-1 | CSVADQGPRTDTQYF | TGCAGCGTTGCCGATCAGGGTCCCCGCACAGATACGCAGTATTTT
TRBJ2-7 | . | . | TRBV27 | CASSLLRDTGGRREQYF | TGTGCCAGCAGTTTACTCCGAGATACAGGTGGAAGAAGGGAGCAGTACTTC